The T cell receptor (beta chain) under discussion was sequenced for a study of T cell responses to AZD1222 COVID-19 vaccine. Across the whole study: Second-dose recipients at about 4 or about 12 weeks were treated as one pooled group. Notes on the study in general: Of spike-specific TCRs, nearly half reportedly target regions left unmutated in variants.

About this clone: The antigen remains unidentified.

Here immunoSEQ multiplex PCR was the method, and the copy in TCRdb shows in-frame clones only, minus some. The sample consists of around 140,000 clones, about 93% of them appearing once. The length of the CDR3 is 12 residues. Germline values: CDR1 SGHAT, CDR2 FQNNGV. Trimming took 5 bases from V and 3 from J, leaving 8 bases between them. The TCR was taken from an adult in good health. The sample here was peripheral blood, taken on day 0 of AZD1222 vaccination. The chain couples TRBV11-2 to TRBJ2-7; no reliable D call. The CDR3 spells CASSGHYYEQYF. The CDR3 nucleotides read TGTGCCAGCAGCGGGCACTACTACGAGCAGTACTTC.